This TCR beta chain was observed in a study of T cell repertoires in cytomegalovirus infection. This clonotype has a count of ten or more. Antigen: not known. TCRdb re-analysed the reads in MiXCR, keeping a single row per CDR3 protein. The sample shows about a million distinct CDR3 sequences, approximately 30% of them seen only once. In germline, CDR1 is SGHVS, CDR2 FNYEAQ. The V end was cut by 5 bases, the J end by 2 bases, with 9 bases between. The CDR3 extends over 13 amino acids. The chain has TRBV7-6 and TRBJ1-2; no definite D call. Source: cultured CD8+ T cells from PBMCs, taken from culture after CMV antigen stimulation. This clonotype originated in a human donor in good health (CMV status not recorded). Some clones in this sample may be carry-over from other donors' samples. The CDR3 loop reads CASSRYTNYGYTF. As DNA, the CDR3 is TGTGCCAGCAGCCGCTATACCAACTATGGCTACACCTTC.